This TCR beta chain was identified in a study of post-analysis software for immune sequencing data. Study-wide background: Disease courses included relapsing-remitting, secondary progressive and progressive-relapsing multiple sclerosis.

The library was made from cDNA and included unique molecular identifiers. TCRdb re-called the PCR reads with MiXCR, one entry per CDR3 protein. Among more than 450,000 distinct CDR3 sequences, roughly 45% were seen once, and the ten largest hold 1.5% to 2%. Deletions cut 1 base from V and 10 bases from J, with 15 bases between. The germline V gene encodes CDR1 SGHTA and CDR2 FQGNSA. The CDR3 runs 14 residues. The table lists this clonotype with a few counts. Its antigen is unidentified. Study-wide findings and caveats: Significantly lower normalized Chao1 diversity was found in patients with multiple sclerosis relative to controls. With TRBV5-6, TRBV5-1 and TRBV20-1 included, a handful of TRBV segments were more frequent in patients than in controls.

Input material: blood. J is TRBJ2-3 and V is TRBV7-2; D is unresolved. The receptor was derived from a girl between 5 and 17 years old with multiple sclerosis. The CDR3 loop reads CASSLGLPHQAQYF. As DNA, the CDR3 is TGTGCCAGCAGCTTAGGTCTCCCGCACCAGGCGCAGTATTTT.